This is a list of T cell receptor beta chains from one sample in a study of T cell responses to AZD1222 COVID-19 vaccine. This table comes from immunoSEQ multiplex PCR, and its TCRdb copy is limited to in-frame clones, with some not included. The sample lists 150,000 to 200,000 clones, approximately 93% occurring once. The specimen was peripheral blood, collected 28 days after the second AZD1222 dose. These receptors originate from an adult who received the AZD1222 COVID-19 vaccine. CDR3s include the opening cysteine and the closing phenylalanine or tryptophan. D genes are given only for firm matches. Only part of the rows carry a size: once, few, many, or a class if the clone is expanded.

TRBJ1-2 | TRBV11-2 | NA | NA | 13 | CASSLDQNYGYTF | TGTGCCAGCAGCTTAGATCAAAACTATGGCTACACCTTC
TRBJ2-7 | TRBV4-1 | NA | NA | 15 | CASSPVTGNTYEQYF | TGCGCCAGCAGCCCAGTGACAGGAAACACCTACGAGCAGTACTTC
TRBJ1-6 | TRBV11-2 | NA | NA | 12 | CASSGGVGPLHF | TGTGCCAGCAGCGGAGGGGTTGGTCCTCTCCACTTT
TRBJ1-3 | TRBV16 | NA | TRBD1 | 15 | CASSRDRTLGNTIYF | TGTGCCAGCAGCCGGGACAGGACTCTGGGAAACACCATATATTTT
TRBJ2-7 | TRBV7-9 | NA | NA | 11 | CASSLDYEQYF | TGTGCCAGCAGCCTGGATTACGAGCAGTACTTC
TRBJ1-2 | TRBV2 | NA | TRBD1 | 12 | CASLQGAIGYTF | TGTGCCAGTCTACAGGGGGCCATCGGCTACACCTTC
TRBJ1-5 | TRBV3-1/TRBV3-2 | NA | NA | 14 | CASSQAGLEQPQHF | TGTGCCAGCAGCCAAGCCGGGCTGGAGCAGCCCCAGCATTTT
TRBJ1-6 | TRBV9 | NA | NA | 13 | CASSAGGTSPLHF | TGTGCCAGCAGCGCTGGAGGGACTTCACCCCTCCACTTT
TRBJ2-7 | TRBV2 | NA | TRBD1 | 14 | CASMGTEESYEQYF | TGTGCCAGCATGGGGACAGAAGAATCCTACGAGCAGTACTTC
TRBJ1-5 | TRBV19 | NA | TRBD1 | 15 | CASSLITGGNQPQHF | TGTGCCAGTAGTTTAATTACAGGGGGCAATCAGCCCCAGCATTTT
TRBJ1-1 | TRBV29-1 | NA | NA | 14 | CSVEDWGRNTEAFF | TGCAGCGTTGAAGATTGGGGAAGGAACACTGAAGCTTTCTTT
TRBJ1-1 | TRBV10-3 | NA | TRBD1 | 15 | CAISRTGDLNTEAFF | TGTGCCATCAGCCGGACAGGGGATTTGAACACTGAAGCTTTCTTT
TRBJ2-5 | TRBV7-2 | NA | NA | 13 | CASSFRTPGTQYF | TGTGCCAGCAGCTTCCGGACCCCAGGGACCCAGTACTTC
TRBJ2-5 | TRBV6-2/TRBV6-3 | NA | NA | 15 | CASSKPGPPGETQYF | TGTGCCAGCAGTAAGCCGGGTCCCCCGGGGGAGACCCAGTACTTC
TRBJ1-2 | TRBV6-5 | once | TRBD1 | 14 | CASTMTGLTSGYTF | TGTGCCAGCACTATGACAGGGTTAACGTCTGGCTACACCTTC
TRBJ2-2 | TRBV14 | NA | NA | 12 | CASSQGVGELFF | TGTGCCAGCAGCCAGGGGGTCGGGGAGCTGTTTTTT
TRBJ1-5 | TRBV28 | once | NA | 12 | CASSLPWGPQHF | TGTGCCAGCAGTTTACCCTGGGGGCCCCAGCATTTT
TRBJ1-5 | TRBV3-1/TRBV3-2 | NA | NA | 13 | CASGFGSNQPQHF | TGTGCCAGCGGGTTCGGGAGCAATCAGCCCCAGCATTTT
TRBJ1-4 | TRBV3-1/TRBV3-2 | NA | NA | 15 | CASSHRGGGGEKLFF | TGTGCCAGCAGCCATCGGGGAGGGGGAGGTGAAAAACTGTTTTTT
TRBJ1-5 | TRBV11-2 | NA | NA | 13 | CASSLDRNQPQHF | TGTGCCAGCAGCTTAGACAGGAATCAGCCCCAGCATTTT
TRBJ1-2 | TRBV28 | NA | NA | 13 | CASSLEVGYGYTF | TGTGCCAGCAGTTTAGAGGTGGGGTATGGCTACACCTTC
TRBJ2-5 | TRBV18 | NA | NA | 12 | CASSPDQETQYF | TGTGCCAGCTCACCCGACCAAGAGACCCAGTACTTC
TRBJ1-3 | TRBV10-3 | once | TRBD1 | 15 | CAITLGQGGGNTIYF | TGTGCCATCACCCTGGGACAGGGGGGTGGAAACACCATATATTTT
TRBJ1-5 | TRBV10-3 | once | NA | 13 | CAINTEANQPQHF | TGTGCCATCAACACGGAGGCGAATCAGCCCCAGCATTTT
TRBJ1-6 | TRBV14 | NA | NA | 16 | CASSQVFGTGNSPLHF | TGTGCCAGCAGCCAAGTTTTCGGGACTGGTAATTCACCCCTCCACTTT
TRBJ1-2 | TRBV2 | NA | NA | 12 | CASSEGRGGYTF | TGTGCCAGCAGTGAGGGTAGGGGAGGCTACACCTTC
TRBJ1-6 | TRBV9 | NA | NA | 15 | CASSVVADGFSPLHF | TGTGCCAGCAGCGTAGTTGCGGACGGCTTCTCACCCCTCCACTTT
TRBJ2-3 | TRBV5-4 | NA | NA | 15 | CASSTRVGGADTQYF | TGTGCCAGCAGCACCCGGGTCGGAGGAGCAGATACGCAGTATTTT
TRBJ2-2 | TRBV5-5 | once | NA | 17 | CASSLVMSSSLAGELFF | TGTGCCAGCAGCTTGGTCATGTCTAGCAGTCTGGCCGGGGAGCTGTTTTTT
TRBJ1-1 | TRBV24-1 | NA | TRBD1 | 12 | CATSGDRGIAFF | TGTGCCACCAGTGGCGACAGGGGAATAGCTTTCTTT
TRBJ1-4 | TRBV3-1/TRBV3-2 | NA | NA | 13 | CASSQTHGEKLFF | TGTGCCAGCAGCCAAACCCACGGCGAAAAACTGTTTTTT
TRBJ2-5 | TRBV2 | NA | NA | 13 | CASKGRGGETQYF | TGTGCCAGCAAAGGCAGGGGGGGAGAGACCCAGTACTTC
TRBJ2-3 | TRBV6-2/TRBV6-3 | NA | TRBD1 | 16 | CASSYTGVRSTDTQYF | TGTGCCAGCAGTTACACAGGGGTCCGTAGCACAGATACGCAGTATTTT
TRBJ2-7 | TRBV11-2 | once | NA | 13 | CASSQDQMGEQYF | TGTGCCAGCAGCCAAGACCAAATGGGAGAGCAGTACTTC
TRBJ1-2 | TRBV7-3 | NA | NA | 13 | CASSRGMGYGYTF | TGTGCCAGCAGCCGCGGGATGGGCTATGGCTACACCTTC
TRBJ1-2 | TRBV4-1 | once | NA | 14 | CASSPGAAYYGYTF | TGCGCCAGCAGCCCCGGGGCAGCTTACTATGGCTACACCTTC
TRBJ2-7 | TRBV28 | NA | TRBD2 | 17 | CASSLLPLAGGPEEQYF | TGTGCCAGCAGTCTACTCCCTCTAGCGGGGGGGCCGGAAGAGCAGTACTTC
TRBJ1-2 | TRBV10-3 | NA | NA | 15 | CAISEIGTAVSGYTF | TGTGCCATCAGTGAGATAGGAACGGCGGTATCCGGCTACACCTTC
TRBJ2-3 | TRBV11-1 | NA | NA | 16 | CASSPTGGTPTDTQYF | TGTGCCAGCAGCCCAACCGGGGGCACCCCCACAGATACGCAGTATTTT
TRBJ1-1 | TRBV12-5 | NA | TRBD1 | 14 | CASGPGGAGTEAFF | TGTGCTAGTGGTCCAGGGGGCGCGGGTACTGAAGCTTTCTTT
TRBJ2-1 | TRBV19 | NA | TRBD2 | 15 | CASSTSGGPGNEQFF | TGTGCCAGTAGTACCTCGGGGGGGCCGGGTAATGAGCAGTTCTTC
TRBJ1-2 | TRBV4-2 | NA | NA | 15 | CASSQDRNANYGYTF | TGTGCCAGCAGCCAAGACAGGAACGCTAACTATGGCTACACCTTC
TRBJ1-2 | TRBV7-3 | once | NA | 16 | CASSLGTGLRADGYTF | TGTGCCAGCAGCTTAGGAACGGGACTCCGGGCGGATGGCTACACCTTC
TRBJ1-5 | TRBV6-5 | NA | NA | 12 | CASGNTGEPQHF | TGTGCCAGCGGGAATACGGGAGAGCCCCAGCATTTT
TRBJ2-3 | TRBV3-1/TRBV3-2 | NA | NA | 11 | CASGWPVKQYF | TGTGCCAGCGGGTGGCCGGTTAAGCAGTATTTT
TRBJ1-1 | TRBV20-1 | NA | NA | 13 | CSASRQEGSGAFF | TGCAGTGCTAGTAGGCAGGAGGGTTCGGGAGCTTTCTTT
TRBJ2-7 | TRBV27 | few | TRBD1 | 15 | CASSSLQGAPDEQYF | TGTGCCAGCAGTTCATTACAGGGGGCGCCGGACGAGCAGTACTTC
TRBJ1-1 | TRBV3-1/TRBV3-2 | NA | NA | 14 | CASSHLQGKTEAFF | TGTGCCAGCAGCCACCTACAGGGAAAAACTGAAGCTTTCTTT
TRBJ1-1 | TRBV6-5 | few | NA | 16 | CASSYSGITPNTEAFF | TGTGCCAGCAGTTACTCGGGGATCACCCCGAACACTGAAGCTTTCTTT
TRBJ2-1 | TRBV9 | NA | NA | 11 | CASSAWGEQFF | TGTGCCAGCAGCGCTTGGGGTGAGCAGTTCTTC
TRBJ2-7 | TRBV7-9 | NA | NA | 16 | CASSLGGDSVSYEQYF | TGTGCCAGCAGCTTAGGAGGGGACTCGGTCTCCTACGAGCAGTACTTC